This T cell receptor beta chain was recorded in a study of response to subunit inactivated influenza vaccine. General study points: T cells newly recruited by each seasonal influenza vaccination are few, the authors suggested.

In this sample, this clonotype turned up a few times. No antigen is known for it. In TCRdb, the RT-PCR reads were re-called with MiXCR into one record per CDR3 protein. The sample contains approximately 700,000 distinct CDR3 sequences, around 13% of which appear only once. The CDR3 runs to 20 residues. V lost 5 bases to trimming and J lost 4 bases, with 33 bases between them. The TCR was taken from a man in his forties or fifties who received an inactivated influenza vaccine. The gene calls are TRBV12-3 or TRBV12-4 and TRBJ2-7; D is unresolved. Sequences were derived from PBMCs from blood, sampled 14 to 15 days before vaccination. CDR3 coding DNA: TGTGCCAGCAGTCCAAAGTCCCTTCTAGGTCTGGCGGTGACGATATACGAGCAGTACTTC. Translating gives CASSPKSLLGLAVTIYEQYF.